This T cell receptor beta chain was captured by sequencing in a study of T cell changes during pregnancy in multiple sclerosis (dated by TCRdb to about 2019). Study-wide context: The study examined how the T cell repertoire changed over the course of pregnancy in women with multiple sclerosis.

Including cysteine and phenylalanine, the CDR3 has 14 amino acids. Only the CDR3 part of the read is kept: 42 bases, read in frame from the first base. CDR1 LGHNA and CDR2 YNFKEQ were looked up in the germline V gene. V is pared back by 3 bases and J by 4 bases, with 12 bases lying between the germline termini. Note on this clone: The specificity of this receptor is unknown. There are no base qualities to consult, and no much larger clone falls within one base.

Libraries came from the immunoSEQ multiplex PCR assay. TCRdb retrieved this table from immuneACCESS and kept in-frame rearrangements only. Not all clones are present; in checked studies, unresolved V genes account for under half, and no reason is known for the remainder. The sample contains tens of thousands of clones, about 94% of them found a single time. The ten largest clones add up to roughly 2.7% of the sample. The chain uses TRBV4-2 and TRBJ1-1; TRBD1 is a weak D gene call, 5 bases matching. The TCR was taken from a female donor in good health, enrolled as a control in a pregnancy study. Source: peripheral blood, taken in the third trimester of pregnancy. The CDR3 loop reads CASSQGEGSTEAFF. The DNA is as follows: TGTGCCAGCAGCCAGGGGGAGGGGAGCACTGAAGCTTTCTTT.